One TCR beta chain is described in this entry. The antigen is undetermined. Treatment noted: about 20 received Ad26.COV2.S at low or high dose, single or two shots; 5 received placebo; per-sample allocation not given. Vaccine and placebo recipients were sampled on day 63 after the first injection. Immunization relied on an Ad26 vector, which expressed Wuhan-strain SARS-CoV-2 spike. These data are taken from a study of Ad26.COV2.S vaccination and SARS-CoV-2 variants. Overall study context: Into the muscle, Ad26.COV2.S was dosed once or twice, 56 days apart. Study-wide findings and caveats: An underestimation of total T cell responses may have resulted from the TCR breadth and depth analyses. Reports say spike-specific CD8+ and CD4+ T cell responses covered substantial breadth after vaccination.

CDR1 LGHDT and CDR2 YNNKEL come from the germline V gene (reference sequence). V shed 4 bases and J shed 0 bases, with 9 bases lying between them. The length of the CDR3 is 14 residues. Sequenced by immunoSEQ multiplex PCR; TCRdb stores in-frame clones only, minus some. The data hold around 320,000 clones, with around 90% observed a single time. The chain couples TRBV3-1 (or the pseudogene TRBV3-2) to TRBJ2-5; no clear D gene. Sequencing was performed on peripheral blood, taken in a trial of Ad26.COV2.S vaccine versus placebo. The clonotype originates from a person between 18 and 65 years old who received the Ad26.COV2.S COVID-19 vaccine or a placebo. The DNA of the CDR3 is TGTGCCAGCAGCCCTCCGTTCCACCAAGAGACCCAGTACTTC. Its protein product is CASSPPFHQETQYF.